Following are 11 T cell receptor beta chains from one sample sequenced in a study of T cells in Graves' hyperthyroidism and ophthalmopathy. The CDR3 regions of TCR beta were amplified from RNA transcripts. RT-PCR in the first round (using the HTBI primer set) targeted the TCR CDR3. TCRdb analysed the multiplex PCR reads with MiXCR anew, one entry per CDR3 protein. The table lists 650,000 to 850,000 distinct CDR3 sequences, 15% to 20% of them singletons. The sequenced sample consisted of blood. Every receptor here comes from a woman aged 50 to 60 with Graves' hyperthyroidism that later progressed to Graves' ophthalmopathy.

This clonotype was seen more than once but under ten times. The chain couples TRBV18 to TRBJ1-2, with D maybe TRBD1 (5 bases). Deletions cut 4 bases from V and 8 bases from J, with 23 bases between. Germline CDR1 reads KGHSH; CDR2 reads LQKENI. The CDR3 has 16 amino acids. The CDR3 DNA reads as TGTGCCAGCTCACTAAGAGGTGCAGGGCCCTTATCCGGCTACACCTTC. Translating it yields CASSLRGAGPLSGYTF.

This clonotype has just a few counts. The V and J genes are TRBV5-1 and TRBJ1-4; D unresolved. V was pared by 3 bases and J by 0 bases, with 12 bases between. CDR1 is SGHRS, CDR2 YFSETQ, per germline. The CDR3 is made up of 16 amino acids. The CDR3 coding sequence is TGCGCCAGCAGCTCCAGTATGATACCAACTAATGAAAAACTGTTTTTT. It is translated as CASSSSMIPTNEKLFF.

This clonotype turned up a few times. The V gene is TRBV7-6, the J gene TRBJ2-7; D ambiguous. This CDR3 contains 13 residues. Per germline, CDR1 SGHVS and CDR2 FNYEAQ. Trimming left V 0 bases short and J 7 bases short, with 10 bases between. CDR3 in amino acids: CASSLAHGSEQYF. For the CDR3, the DNA is TGTGCCAGCAGCTTAGCGCACGGAAGTGAGCAGTACTTC.

The chain recombines TRBV29-1 with TRBJ2-1; D remains ambiguous. The V end was cut by 7 bases, the J end by 5 bases, with 3 bases between. This CDR3 comprises 9 residues. Germline V lookup: CDR1 SQVTM, CDR2 ANQGSEA. Written as DNA, the CDR3 is TGCAGCGCCGACAATGAGCAGTTCTTC. It is translated as CSADNEQFF.

Note on this clonotype: This could be a read error, since a much larger clone is one nucleotide away. This chain connects TRBV6-1 to TRBJ1-4; 7 bases map to TRBD1. This CDR3 is 13 amino acids long. V shed 11 bases and J 7 bases; nucleotides not matched to a gene: 10. Germline V gives CDR1 MNHNS, CDR2 SASEGT. The CDR3 is CAVGQADPEKLFF. The CDR3, as DNA: TGTGCCGTAGGACAGGCGGATCCTGAAAAACTGTTTTTT.

The V and J genes are TRBV9 and TRBJ2-7, with 9 bases fitting TRBD1. CDR3 length: 15 amino acids. With 0 bases clipped from V and 5 bases from J, the junction kept 6 bases outside the gene matches. Germline V gives CDR1 SGDLS, CDR2 YYNGEE. The CDR3 DNA follows: TGTGCCAGCAGCGTAGATGGGACAGGGTACGACGAGCAGTACTTC. Translated, it gives CASSVDGTGYDEQYF.

This clonotype has only a few counts. This chain joins TRBV12-3 or TRBV12-4 and TRBJ1-2; 7 nucleotides line up with TRBD1. The CDR3 has 14 residues. V dropped 6 bases and J dropped 3; count of bases not matched to a gene: 7. The CDR3 DNA sequence: TGTGCCAGCAGGTCAGCCACAGGGGACTATGGCTACACCTTC. Translation gives CASRSATGDYGYTF.

V gene TRBV14 combines with J gene TRBJ2-1; D is unclear. V was clipped by 1 base and J by 8 bases, with 15 bases between them. The CDR3 spans 15 residues. The germline CDR1 and CDR2 sequences are SGHDN and FVKESK. This chain's CDR3 is CASSQGRWPNYEQFF. The CDR3 DNA follows: TGTGCCAGCAGCCAAGGGCGTTGGCCGAACTATGAGCAGTTCTTC.

The rearrangement uses TRBV27 and TRBJ1-2; a possible D gene is TRBD1 (5 bases). Trimming shortened V by 4 bases and J by 10 bases, and 16 bases separated the two germline ends. Per the germline V gene, CDR1 is MNHEY and CDR2 is SMNVEV (reference sequence). The CDR3 is 13 residues long. CDR3 coding DNA: TGTGCCAGCAGTTCGGAGAGGGGACCGAACTACACCTTC. Translating it yields CASSSERGPNYTF.

This clonotype has at least ten counts. This chain uses TRBV30 with TRBJ2-1, with D unresolved. V lost 2 bases, J lost 6 bases, and 2 bases lay in between. CDR3 size: 10 residues. Germline CDR1 GTSNPN, CDR2 SVGIG (reference sequence). The CDR3 DNA reads as TGTGCCTGGAGTACCAATGAGCAGTTCTTC. This encodes CAWSTNEQFF.

This clonotype has at least ten counts. V usage is TRBV27 and J usage is TRBJ2-1; 8 bases agree with TRBD1. The CDR3 contains 15 residues. Trimming cost V 4 bases and J 1 base; bases outside gene matches: 3. Germline V gene sequence: CDR1 MNHEY, CDR2 SMNVEV (reference sequence). In DNA, the CDR3 is TGTGCCAGCAGTTCGGACAGGGAATCCTACAATGAGCAGTTCTTC. It specifies CASSSDRESYNEQFF.